The clone carrying this T cell receptor beta chain was seen repeatedly, ten times or more. Its antigen is undetermined. These data are taken from a study of early T cells in non-severe SARS-CoV-2 infection. At the level of the study: It was bulk RNA from unsorted whole blood that was sequenced, and the chains were unpaired. Findings and limits, study-wide: CD4 and private specificities were missed by VDJdb matching, which favored anti-spike CD8 responses.

Germline CDR1 reads SGHDN; CDR2 reads FVKESK. V gave up 1 base and J gave up 3 bases, with 13 bases separating them. CDR3 length equals 17 residues. Attachment of unique molecular identifiers was made to individual cDNA molecules. TCRdb analysed the 5' RACE reads with MiXCR anew, one entry per CDR3 protein. The sample records roughly 63,000 distinct CDR3 sequences, over 10% being singletons. The rearrangement joins TRBV14 to TRBJ1-6; D unresolved. Sequencing input: whole blood. The TCR was taken from an adult who was a healthcare worker with PCR-confirmed SARS-CoV-2 infection or an uninfected control (not recorded which). The CDR3 DNA reads as TGTGCCAGCAGCCAAGTCCCCTACACGGGCTATAATTCACCCCTCCACTTT. Its protein product is CASSQVPYTGYNSPLHF.